These 27 T cell receptor beta chains share one sample of origin, sequenced in a study of blood T cell repertoires in COVID-19. Repertoires were generated with immunoSEQ multiplex PCR, while TCRdb's copy carries only in-frame clones and drops some. The table has 100,000 to 150,000 clones, around nine tenths seen once. The sequenced sample was peripheral blood. These receptors all stem from a man in his fifties or sixties with COVID-19, enrolled during active disease.

The genes are TRBV5-4 and TRBJ2-1; a weak D match, TRBD2 (5 bases). Trimming left V 0 bases short and J 0 bases short, with 10 bases between. The germline CDR1 and CDR2 sequences are SGHNT and YYREEE (reference sequence). This CDR3 is built from 16 residues. CDR3 coding DNA: TGTGCCAGCAGCTTGGGACTACTAAGCTCCTACAATGAGCAGTTCTTC. It translates to CASSLGLLSSYNEQFF.

The chain has TRBV7-3 and TRBJ2-2; maybe TRBD1 (5 bases). The V gene lost 4 bases and the J gene lost 0 bases, with 6 bases spanning the gap. Germline-derived CDR1 and CDR2 are SGHTA and FQGTGA. The CDR3 covers 14 residues. The CDR3 coding sequence is TGTGCCAGCAGCTCGGACACGAACACCGGGGAGCTGTTTTTT. This sequence encodes CASSSDTNTGELFF.

This sequence joins TRBV11-2 and TRBJ1-3, with 7 bases fitting TRBD1. The trim removed 1 base at V and 0 bases at J, leaving 6 bases unmatched. The CDR3 length is 17 residues. Germline V gives CDR1 SGHAT, CDR2 FQNNGV. The CDR3 sequence is CASSLGNGDSSGNTIYF. As DNA, the CDR3 is TGTGCCAGCAGCTTAGGTAACGGGGACAGCTCTGGAAACACCATATATTTT.

The CDR3 spells CASLVGGEGYEQYF. The CDR3 nucleotides are TGCGCCAGCCTGGTCGGGGGGGAAGGATACGAGCAGTACTTC. The chain carries TRBV10-1 and TRBJ2-7; 8 bases agree with TRBD2. CDR3 size: 14 residues. J gave up 4 bases and V 8 bases, and 10 bases lay outside the gene matches. Germline V gene lookup returns CDR1 WNHNN and CDR2 SYGVQD (reference sequence).

The V gene is TRBV5-1, the J gene TRBJ2-3, with D perhaps matching TRBD2 (6 bases). The CDR3 length is 17 residues. From germline, CDR1 is SGHRS and CDR2 YFSETQ. Trimming cost V 4 bases and J 2 bases, with 20 bases left between them. The chain's CDR3 is CASSPGERPSTTDTQYF. CDR3 DNA sequence: TGCGCCAGCAGCCCGGGGGAGCGTCCCTCGACCACAGATACGCAGTATTTT.

This chain connects TRBV3-1 (or the pseudogene TRBV3-2) to TRBJ2-2, with TRBD1 identical over 9 bases. In germline, CDR1 is LGHDT, CDR2 YNNKEL (reference sequence). Trimming at V came to 3 bases and at J to 5 bases, leaving 7 bases not matched to a gene. This CDR3 has 16 amino acids. The chain's CDR3 is CASSQRGTGYTGELFF. CDR3 nucleotide sequence: TGTGCCAGCAGCCAGCGCGGGACAGGGTATACCGGGGAGCTGTTTTTT.

The chain recombines TRBV12-3 or TRBV12-4 with TRBJ2-1, with D uncertain. The V end lost 7 bases, the J end lost 7 bases, and 8 bases lay between the germline ends. The CDR3 is 11 amino acids. CDR3 protein: CASTRANEQFF. For the CDR3, the DNA is TGTGCCAGCACCCGAGCGAATGAGCAGTTCTTC.

This clone was seen a handful of times. This chain uses TRBV27 with TRBJ2-7; D perhaps matches TRBD1 (6 bases). V was cut by 5 bases and J by 2 bases, with 10 bases left in between. The CDR3 spans 13 residues. Germline CDR1 and CDR2: MNHEY and SMNVEV (reference sequence). CDR3 sequence (DNA): TGTGCCAGCAGTCCCAGGGGTCCCTACGAGCAGTACGTC. Its translation is CASSPRGPYEQYV.

The chain is built from TRBV2 and TRBJ2-5; 9 bases agree with TRBD1. The CDR3 runs 16 residues. Unmatched junction bases numbered 9, after V lost 6 bases and J lost 1 base. Germline lookup yields CDR1 SNHLY and CDR2 FYNNEI. CDR3 residues: CASRTGTGSPQETQYF. CDR3 DNA sequence: TGTGCCAGCAGAACCGGGACAGGGAGCCCCCAAGAGACCCAGTACTTC. Based on the CDR3 plus reference TRBV2 and TRBJ2-5, the full variable domain is EPEVTQTPSHQVTQMGQEVILRCVPISNHLYFYWYRQILGQKVEFLVSFYNNEISEKSEIFDDQFSVERPDGSNFTLKIRSTKLEDSAMYFCASRTGTGSPQETQYFGPGTRLLVL.

The gene calls are TRBV5-4 and TRBJ2-5; 9 bases align to TRBD1. From germline, CDR1 is SGHNT and CDR2 YYREEE (reference sequence). The V gene end was trimmed by 2 bases and the J gene end by 4 bases; junction bases not matched to a gene: 3. The CDR3 extends over 14 amino acids. Here the CDR3 reads CASSLQGAGETQYF. The CDR3 DNA follows: TGTGCCAGCAGCTTACAGGGGGCGGGAGAGACCCAGTACTTC.

The chain links TRBV3-1 (or the pseudogene TRBV3-2) to TRBJ1-1; 12 bases match TRBD1. The CDR3 length is 20 residues. Germline loops: CDR1 LGHDT, CDR2 YNNKEL (reference sequence). The trim removed 2 bases at V and 3 bases at J, leaving 16 bases unmatched. The CDR3 DNA reads TGTGCCAGCAGCCAACCGGGACAGGGGGCCCCCTTCGAGGGTGACACTGAAGCTTTCTTT. It codes for CASSQPGQGAPFEGDTEAFF.

V gene TRBV7-3 combines with J gene TRBJ2-2; D unclear. The ends were cut back, 5 bases at V and 5 bases at J, with 9 bases in the middle. The CDR3 sequence is 13 residues long. Germline CDR1 is SGHTA and CDR2 is FQGTGA. For the CDR3, the DNA is TGTGCCAGCAGCCCCTCCCCGACCGGGGAGCTGTTTTTT. This gives the protein CASSPSPTGELFF.

This clone occurred once. This chain joins TRBV3-1 (or the pseudogene TRBV3-2) and TRBJ2-7; D call uncertain. The CDR3 totals 14 residues. V was pared by 2 bases and J by 3 bases, with 11 bases between. Germline values: CDR1 LGHDT, CDR2 YNNKEL (reference sequence). The CDR3 loop is CASSQHGDIYEQYF. CDR3 nucleotide sequence: TGTGCCAGCAGCCAACACGGAGATATCTACGAGCAGTACTTC.

This chain joins TRBV25-1 and TRBJ1-1; no clear D gene. CDR3 length equals 15 residues. Germline V gene sequence: CDR1 MGHDK, CDR2 SYGVNS. V was cut by 2 bases and J by 0 bases, with 10 bases left in between. As DNA, the CDR3 is TGTGCCAGCAGTGAACGGGCCGGGATGAACACTGAAGCTTTCTTT. As protein: CASSERAGMNTEAFF. The full variable domain, with the rest looked up from reference TRBV25-1 and TRBJ1-1, is EADIYQTPRYLVIGTGKKITLECSQTMGHDKMYWYQQDPGMELHLIHYSYGVNSTEKGDLSSESTVSRIRTEHFPLTLESARPSHTSQYLCASSERAGMNTEAFFGQGTRLTVV.

The chain combines TRBV5-5 with TRBJ1-4; 8 nucleotides align to TRBD1. Trimming at V came to 3 bases and at J to 7 bases, leaving 8 bases not matched to a gene. Germline V gene lookup returns CDR1 SGHKS and CDR2 YYEKEE (reference sequence). This CDR3 region has 15 residues. For the CDR3, the DNA is TGTGCCAGCAGCTGGGAGGACAGGGCCGGTGAAAAACTGTTTTTT. Its translation: CASSWEDRAGEKLFF. The whole variable domain, filled in from reference TRBV5-5 and TRBJ1-4, reads DAGVTQSPTHLIKTRGQQVTLRCSPISGHKSVSWYQQVLGQGPQFIFQYYEKEERGRGNFPDRFSARQFPNYSSELNVNALLLGDSALYLCASSWEDRAGEKLFFGSGTQLSVL.

This chain joins TRBV7-3 and TRBJ2-2; D might be TRBD2 (5 bases). Germline CDR1 and CDR2: SGHTA and FQGTGA. The V gene lost 5 bases and the J gene lost 2 bases, with 15 bases spanning the gap. The CDR3 runs 16 residues. This CDR3 is CASSRFAGTNTGELFF. The CDR3, as DNA: TGTGCCAGCAGCCGTTTTGCGGGTACAAACACCGGGGAGCTGTTTTTT.

This chain's CDR3 is CATSTRTGGFYEQYF. The CDR3 region has the DNA TGTGCCACCAGCACCCGGACAGGGGGATTCTACGAGCAGTACTTC. This chain connects TRBV15 to TRBJ2-7, with 10 positions matching TRBD1. Germline-derived CDR1 and CDR2 are LNHNV and YYDKDF (reference sequence). This CDR3 comprises 15 residues. V lost 4 bases, J lost 3 bases, and 6 bases stayed unmatched.

This chain links TRBV19 with TRBJ2-2; TRBD1 matches at 7 bases. Per the germline V gene, CDR1 is LNHDA and CDR2 is SQIVND (reference sequence). The CDR3 length is 16 residues. Losses at the gene ends were 3 bases for V and 9 bases for J; bases not matched to a gene: 13. CDR3 nucleotide sequence: TGTGCCAGTAGTATTACGGCAGGGGGATTTGGATGGGAGCTGTTTTTT. It translates to CASSITAGGFGWELFF.

This clone appeared a single time. The chain uses TRBV10-3 and TRBJ1-1, with D unresolved. The CDR3 contains 15 residues. Germline-derived CDR1 and CDR2 are ENHRY and SYGVKD. Deletions cut 11 bases from V and 1 base from J, with 20 bases between. CDR3 in DNA: TGTGCCCTCTCCCCCAATAAGCGTCCGAACACTGAAGCTTTCTTT. This gives the protein CALSPNKRPNTEAFF.

The V gene is TRBV27, the J gene TRBJ2-4; D is possibly TRBD1 (6 bases). CDR3 size: 14 residues. V lost 6 bases and J lost 7, with 16 bases in between. The germline gives CDR1 MNHEY, CDR2 SMNVEV (reference sequence). CDR3 DNA: TGTGCCAGCAGCGCCCGGGCACAGGGTAACATTCAGTACTTC. It is translated as CASSARAQGNIQYF.

This CDR3 is CASRAPGQGGGYTF. CDR3 nucleotides: TGCGCCAGCAGAGCCCCGGGACAAGGTGGTGGCTACACCTTC. The genes are TRBV5-1 and TRBJ1-2; maybe TRBD1 (6 bases). V was pared by 5 bases and J by 7 bases, with 18 bases between. This CDR3 contains 14 residues. Per the germline V gene, CDR1 is SGHRS and CDR2 is YFSETQ.

CDR3 nucleotides: TGTGCCAGCAGCGAGAGAGGGGGGCCCCTAGCGGGAGAATCCGAGCAGTACTTC. It yields the protein CASSERGGPLAGESEQYF. J is TRBJ2-7 and V is TRBV9; 10 positions match TRBD2. The germline V gene encodes CDR1 SGDLS and CDR2 YYNGEE. The CDR3 loop spans 18 amino acids. The ends lost 3 bases at V and 6 bases at J; junction bases unmatched: 18.

This clone was picked up one time. The chain couples TRBV29-1 to TRBJ2-2; tentative D call: TRBD1 (5 bases). The V gene's germline CDR1 is SQVTM and CDR2 ANQGSEA. Trimming pared 3 bases from V and 7 bases from J, leaving 12 bases between. The CDR3 is 13 amino acids. The CDR3 bases are TGCAGCGTTGAGTTAGGGGTGGACGGGGAGCTGTTTTTT. Translating gives CSVELGVDGELFF.

The chain employs TRBV13 and TRBJ2-7, with TRBD2 matching over 8 bases. The CDR3 has 16 residues. Germline V gene sequence: CDR1 PRHDT, CDR2 FYEKMQ (reference sequence). J was trimmed by 4 bases and V by 3 bases; bases with no gene match: 11. The CDR3 coding sequence is TGTGCCAGCAGCTTTTCCCCGGCGGGAGGAAGGTACGAGCAGTACGTC. Encoded protein: CASSFSPAGGRYEQYV.

V is TRBV29-1 and J is TRBJ2-5; 7 positions match TRBD1. The CDR3 totals 12 residues. Germline CDR1 and CDR2: SQVTM and ANQGSEA. Trimming took 3 bases from V and 4 from J; bases not matched to a gene: 2. The CDR3: CSVEPGGETQYF. Here the CDR3 DNA reads TGCAGCGTTGAGCCAGGGGGAGAGACCCAGTACTTC.

This clone was found once. The rearrangement links TRBV5-4 to TRBJ2-3; D perhaps matches TRBD2 (6 bases). Germline V gene sequence: CDR1 SGHNT, CDR2 YYREEE (reference sequence). The V end was cut by 2 bases, the J end by 6 bases, with 16 bases between. This CDR3 has 15 residues. The CDR3 DNA reads TGTGCCAGCAGCTTCGGGACTTCCACAACGGATACGCAGTATTTT. This codes for CASSFGTSTTDTQYF.

V gene TRBV2 combines with J gene TRBJ2-2; weak D call: TRBD2 (6 bases). CDR1 SNHLY and CDR2 FYNNEI come from the germline V gene. V was shortened by 6 bases and J by 5 bases, with 19 bases between the two germline ends. CDR3 length: 16 residues. CDR3: CASSPPKGGVTGELFF. The DNA of the CDR3 is TGTGCCAGCAGCCCCCCGAAAGGCGGGGTAACCGGGGAGCTGTTTTTT.